This TCR beta chain was recovered during a study of regulatory T cells in long-lasting Graves disease. General study findings and limits: Newly diagnosed Graves' patients exceeded persistent ones in TCR diversity. Authors noted too few samples as a limitation.

Per the germline V gene, CDR1 is LNHDA and CDR2 is SQIVND (reference sequence). There are 14 residues in the CDR3. Trimming shortened V by 4 bases and J by 3 bases, and 13 bases separated the two germline ends. Construction of TCR beta libraries relied on iRepertoire HTBI primers and on Arm-PCR targeting CDR3 regions. Original handling: Identification of gene segments yielded some 60 TRBV and 14 to 15 TRBJ across samples. MiXCR was run by TCRdb on the multiplex PCR reads, yielding one entry per CDR3 protein. TCRdb, not the authors, supplied the V and J calls. The top ten clones hold approximately 12% of a sample with about 470,000 distinct CDR3 sequences, 15% to 20% of them seen once. As for this clonotype: The antigen is unknown.

Time point denoted: newly diagnosed GD, antithyroid drugs for less than 3 months. RNA extracted from PBMCs served as the sequencing template. The data were also submitted as part of a second study, on T cells in Graves' hyperthyroidism and ophthalmopathy.

Material: peripheral blood mononuclear cells (PBMCs), obtained at new diagnosis, from a patient treated with antithyroid drugs. V gene TRBV19 combines with J gene TRBJ2-7; perhaps TRBD1 as D (6 bases). This TCR came from a middle-aged man with Graves disease. CDR3 region: CASSKAGAYYEQYF. CDR3 bases: TGTGCCAGTAGTAAGGCAGGGGCGTACTACGAGCAGTACTTC. The entire variable domain, with the rest obtained from reference TRBV19 and TRBJ2-7, is as follows: DGGITQSPKYLFRKEGQNVTLSCEQNLNHDAMYWYRQDPGQGLRLIYYSQIVNDFQKGDIAEGYSVSREKKESFPLTVTSAQKNPTAFYLCASSKAGAYYEQYFGPGTRLTVT.